One T cell receptor beta chain is described in this entry. Its specificity is unknown. The data originate from a study of CXCR3-negative and CXCR3-positive naive CD8 T cells. UMI labels and 5' RACE were used to prepare the TRB cDNA libraries. TCRdb re-called the 5' RACE reads and catalogs CDR3 proteins one per entry, DNA excluded. There are about 51,000 distinct CDR3 sequences in the sample, with over 0.45% held by the top ten. This CDR3 contains 15 residues. CDR1 is MGHRA, CDR2 YSYEKL, per germline. The naive CD8+ gate required CD45RO-CCR7+CD27+CD95- phenotype. General study results and limits: Diversity ran similarly high across both naive subsets but far lower in memory CD8+ cells. Comparison of naive cells showed more hydrophobic TRB CDR3s in CXCR3-positive than in CXCR3-negative naive cells.

V and J are TRBV4-1 and TRBJ1-1. The sample taken for sequencing was naive CXCR3+ CD8+ T cells from blood. Subset meaning: CD45RO-CCR7+CD27+CD95- naive CD8+ T cells expressing CXCR3 (TNR3+). The TCR was taken from a human donor in good health. Some clones in this sample may be carry-over from other donors' samples. The CDR3 protein is CASSQERQLNTEAFF.